The rows below give T cell receptor beta chains drawn from one sample of a study of T cells in localized non-small cell lung cancer. Some clones are missing from TCRdb's copy, which holds only in-frame ones; the method was immunoSEQ multiplex PCR. This table holds around 10,000 clones, roughly 84% found once. The starting material was peripheral blood, obtained before any cancer treatment. Every receptor here comes from a male donor at least 60 years old with stage III lung adenocarcinoma. Each CDR3 is given without its conserved first and last residue. Each record gives: J gene, V gene, CDR3 protein.

>TRBJ2-1|TRBV2
ASKRDGAYNEQF
>TRBJ2-7|TRBV6-6
ASSRLASGSLHEQY
>TRBJ2-3|TRBV18
ASSPGTDTQY
>TRBJ1-5|TRBV11-2
ASSLTGGHQPQH
>TRBJ2-1|TRBV5-1
ASSLTTSGGQGEQF
>TRBJ1-5|TRBV5-6
ASSLWQDNQPQH
>TRBJ2-5|TRBV5-6
ASGDGWGETQY
>TRBJ1-2|TRBV15
ATSREQGYGYT
>TRBJ2-7|TRBV7-9
ASSPRIAPYEQY
>TRBJ1-6|TRBV4-3
ASSQAPGNSPLH
>TRBJ1-1|TRBV9
ASSVGLGPTTEAF
>TRBJ2-3|TRBV4-2
ASSQGAGDRDTQY
>TRBJ2-2|TRBV6-6
ASSYPAWGGTGELF
>TRBJ2-3|TRBV2
ASSGSFTDTQY
>TRBJ1-3|TRBV6-6
ASNKENTIY
>TRBJ2-7|TRBV19
ASTATSGSYEQY
>TRBJ2-7|TRBV11-2
ASSLSAGSYEQY
>TRBJ2-3|TRBV6-1
ASSDKGIGSQY
>TRBJ2-1|TRBV29-1
SVDGTSGGADYNEQF
>TRBJ1-2|TRBV2
ASSELDRPTNYGYT
>TRBJ1-1|TRBV6-5
ASSYGFGGANEAF
>TRBJ2-7|TRBV6-5
ASSPGREQY
>TRBJ1-2|TRBV5-6
ASSLAGTYYGYT
>TRBJ1-1|TRBV7-9
ASSLKLGTEAF
>TRBJ1-2|TRBV6-1
ASSDGGVYGYT
>TRBJ1-4|TRBV6-1
ASSVGNSNEKLF
>TRBJ2-7|TRBV27
ASSSGTGGYEQY
>TRBJ2-7|TRBV5-1
ASSSLSGFSSYEQY
>TRBJ2-1|TRBV5-6
ASSSRAPDRQF
>TRBJ1-2|TRBV2
ASSLRGRRGYT
>TRBJ1-2|TRBV7-2
ASSSHPGGQGNYGYT
>TRBJ2-7|TRBV5-6
ASSLFGQGLSYEQY
>TRBJ2-3|TRBV5-1
ASSLASSGPDTQY
>TRBJ1-2|TRBV25-1
ASTPGTAYGYT
>TRBJ1-2|TRBV28
ASSATGQGRGYT
>TRBJ2-4|TRBV14
ASSGTGNIQY
>TRBJ2-7|TRBV4-2
ASSQETEWFSAGISYEQY
>TRBJ2-7|TRBV19
ASSIVGDPSFWYEQY
>TRBJ2-1|TRBV7-3
ASSPGLHREQF
>TRBJ2-1|TRBV11-2
ASSSYTSPPDNEQF
>TRBJ2-7|TRBV15
ATSTHTGTLTYEQY
>TRBJ2-3|TRBV7-6
ASSPGTDTQY
>TRBJ2-7|TRBV6-5
ASSFLWTSGFYEQY
>TRBJ2-5|TRBV21-1
ATEGVETQY
>TRBJ2-7|TRBV7-2
ASSLGPSGYEQY
>TRBJ2-5|TRBV5-8
ASSSEGPQY
>TRBJ1-2|TRBV14
ASSYTDTGGRS
>TRBJ2-3|TRBV5-4
ASSSGTSGRSTDTQY
>TRBJ1-2|TRBV7-2
ASSLDGGGSGYT
>TRBJ1-1|TRBV5-5
ASSFSGRALNMNTEAF
>TRBJ2-6|TRBV27
ASSLSGANVLT
>TRBJ1-4|TRBV5-6
ASSFGTGGTNEKLF
>TRBJ2-7|TRBV6-5
ATQTGSQYEQY
>TRBJ2-7|TRBV11-1
ASSPYGSEQY
>TRBJ2-7|TRBV7-9
ASSLSDPYEQY
>TRBJ1-1|TRBV7-2
ASSLQGYTEAF
>TRBJ2-2|TRBV28
ASSFVGSSGELF